This TCR beta chain was identified during a study of CD8+CD57+ T cells in acquired aplastic anemia. For the study at large: Yields of DNA that came from sorted CD4+ and CD8+ cells averaged roughly 3.3 ug. General study results and limits: Patients were compared with controls for CD8+ Simpson's diversity, and no significant difference emerged. About 29 shared CD8+ CDR3s appeared highly expressed within patients' immunodominant clones.

Only patients with CD8+CD57+ cell expansion on flow cytometry were chosen for sequencing. Severe acquired aplastic anemia affected all patients. This clonotype was counted many times. Antigen: not known. Investigators profiled TCR beta VDJ and CDR3 from genomic DNA template. Using its own MiXCR run on the reads, TCRdb lists one record per CDR3 protein. Among about 160,000 distinct CDR3 sequences listed, more than 45% were seen once. Sequencing used sorted CD4+, CD8+, or CD8+CD57+ T cells (not recorded which) from PBMCs. This sequence originates from a human donor with aplastic anemia.

CDR3 nucleotides: TGTGCCAGCAGTTACTCCGGGACCACCTACGAGCAGTACTTC. Translating gives CASSYSGTTYEQYF. The V and J genes are TRBV12-3 or TRBV12-4 and TRBJ2-7, with D perhaps TRBD1 or TRBD2 (5 bases each). The CDR3 totals 14 residues. V was clipped by 4 bases and J by 2 bases, with 12 bases between them.